Listed below are T cell receptor beta chains from one sample, sequenced in a study of blood T cell repertoires in COVID-19. The data were produced by immunoSEQ multiplex PCR, yet TCRdb's version contains in-frame clones alone and is incomplete. This sample has under 200,000 clones, with 80% to 85% found just once. Sequencing used peripheral blood. The receptors originated from a human donor with acute or convalescent COVID-19. The donor label of this sample is uncertain. The CDR3 runs from the conserved cysteine through the conserved F or W. A D gene is named only where the DNA matches it firmly. The listing skips clone size in some rows; elsewhere it reads once, few, many or a size class.

TRBJ1-1	.	13	.	TRBV7-6	TGTGCCAGCAGCAGCCCGGGGAACACTGAAGCTTTCTTT	CASSSPGNTEAFF
TRBJ2-1	few	16	TRBD1	TRBV3-1/TRBV3-2	TGTGCCAGCAGCCAAGCAGACAGGGGGGCATACAATGAGCAGTTCTTC	CASSQADRGAYNEQFF
TRBJ2-1	.	14	.	TRBV7-2	TGTGCCAGCAGCTTAGCGCCCGCTAGCAATGAGCAGTTCTTC	CASSLAPASNEQFF
TRBJ2-6	.	16	.	TRBV6-4	TGTGCCAGCAGTGACTCGGGCAGCTCTGGGGCCAACGTCCTGACTTTC	CASSDSGSSGANVLTF
TRBJ2-7	.	16	TRBD2	TRBV9	TGTGCCAGCAGCGCCTCAACTAGCGGGTCTTCCTACGAGCAGTACTTC	CASSASTSGSSYEQYF
TRBJ2-5	.	14	TRBD2	TRBV5-1	TGCGCCAGCAGCTTGTTTAGCGGGCAAGAGACCCAGTACTTC	CASSLFSGQETQYF
TRBJ1-1	.	13	.	TRBV28	TGTGCCAGCATTACGGGGGGGAGCACTGAAGCTTTCTTT	CASITGGSTEAFF
TRBJ2-6	.	16	TRBD1	TRBV19	TGTGCCAGCTCCGACAGGGGGGCCTCTGGGGCCAACGTCCTGACTTTC	CASSDRGASGANVLTF
TRBJ1-4	once	16	TRBD1	TRBV3-1/TRBV3-2	TGTGCCAGCAGCCGCCGGGACAGGGGAGAGTCTGAAAAACTGTTTTTT	CASSRRDRGESEKLFF
TRBJ2-7	.	13	.	TRBV27	TGTGCCAGCAGTTTATCTGCCGGCTACGAGCAGTACTTC	CASSLSAGYEQYF
TRBJ1-4	.	14	TRBD1	TRBV7-9	TGTGCCAGCAGGACCGGGACAGGAAACGAAAAACTGTTTTTT	CASRTGTGNEKLFF
TRBJ1-2	.	13	.	TRBV7-3	TGTGCCAGCAGCCGGGTCCCGGGGGATGGCTACACCTTC	CASSRVPGDGYTF
TRBJ2-5	.	12	.	TRBV12-3/TRBV12-4	TGTGCCAGCAGCCTCGAACAGGGGACCCAGTACTTC	CASSLEQGTQYF